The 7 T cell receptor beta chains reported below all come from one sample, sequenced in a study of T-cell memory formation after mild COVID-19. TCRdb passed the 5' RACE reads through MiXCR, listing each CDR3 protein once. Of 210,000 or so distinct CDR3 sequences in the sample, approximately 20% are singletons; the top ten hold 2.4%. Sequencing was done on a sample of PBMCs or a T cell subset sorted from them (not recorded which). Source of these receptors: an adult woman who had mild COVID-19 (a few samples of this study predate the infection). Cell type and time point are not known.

The CDR3, as DNA: TGTGCCACCAGTGATTATGCGGCTGGGAGCACCGGGGAGCTGTTTTTT. Translation gives CATSDYAAGSTGELFF. The chain employs TRBV24-1 and TRBJ2-2, with D perhaps TRBD2 (5 bases). Germline CDR1 KGHDR, CDR2 SFDVKD. Trimming removed 2 bases at V and 4 bases at J, with 13 bases between. The CDR3 loop spans 16 amino acids.

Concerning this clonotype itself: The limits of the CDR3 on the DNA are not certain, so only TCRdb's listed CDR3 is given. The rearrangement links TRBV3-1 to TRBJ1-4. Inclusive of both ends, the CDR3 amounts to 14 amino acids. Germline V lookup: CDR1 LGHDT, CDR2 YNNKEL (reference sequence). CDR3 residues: CASSQKGLKKNCFF.

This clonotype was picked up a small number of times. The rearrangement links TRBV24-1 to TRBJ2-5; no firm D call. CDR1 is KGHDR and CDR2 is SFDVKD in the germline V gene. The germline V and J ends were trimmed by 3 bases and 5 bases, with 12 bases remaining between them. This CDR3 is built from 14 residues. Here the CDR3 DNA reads TGTGCCACCAGTGATATGGTAAATCTGGAGACCCAGTACTTC. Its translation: CATSDMVNLETQYF.

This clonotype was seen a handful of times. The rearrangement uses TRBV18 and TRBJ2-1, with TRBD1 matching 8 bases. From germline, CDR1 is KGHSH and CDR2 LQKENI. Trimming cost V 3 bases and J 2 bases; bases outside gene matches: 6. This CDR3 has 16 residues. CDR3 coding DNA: TGTGCCAGCTCACCTTCGACAGGGGTCGCCTACAATGAGCAGTTCTTC. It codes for CASSPSTGVAYNEQFF.

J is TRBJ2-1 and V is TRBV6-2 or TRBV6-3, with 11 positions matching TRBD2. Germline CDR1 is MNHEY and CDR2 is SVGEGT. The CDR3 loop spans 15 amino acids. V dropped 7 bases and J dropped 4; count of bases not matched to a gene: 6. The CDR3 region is CASNDGTSGYNEQFF. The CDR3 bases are TGTGCCAGCAACGACGGGACTAGCGGTTACAATGAGCAGTTCTTC.

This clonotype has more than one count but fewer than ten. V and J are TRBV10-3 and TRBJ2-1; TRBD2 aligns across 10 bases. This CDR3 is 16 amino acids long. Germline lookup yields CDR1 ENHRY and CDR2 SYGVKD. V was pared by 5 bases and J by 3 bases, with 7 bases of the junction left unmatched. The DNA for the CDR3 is TGTGCCATCAGTAGAGTTCTAGCGGGAGTCTACAATGAGCAGTTCTTC. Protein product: CAISRVLAGVYNEQFF.

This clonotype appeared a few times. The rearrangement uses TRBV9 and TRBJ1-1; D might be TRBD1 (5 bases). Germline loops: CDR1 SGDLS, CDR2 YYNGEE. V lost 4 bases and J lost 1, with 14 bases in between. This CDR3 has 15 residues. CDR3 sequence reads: CASSPRQLQNTEAFF. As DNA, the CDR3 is TGTGCCAGCAGCCCCAGACAGTTGCAGAACACTGAAGCTTTCTTT.